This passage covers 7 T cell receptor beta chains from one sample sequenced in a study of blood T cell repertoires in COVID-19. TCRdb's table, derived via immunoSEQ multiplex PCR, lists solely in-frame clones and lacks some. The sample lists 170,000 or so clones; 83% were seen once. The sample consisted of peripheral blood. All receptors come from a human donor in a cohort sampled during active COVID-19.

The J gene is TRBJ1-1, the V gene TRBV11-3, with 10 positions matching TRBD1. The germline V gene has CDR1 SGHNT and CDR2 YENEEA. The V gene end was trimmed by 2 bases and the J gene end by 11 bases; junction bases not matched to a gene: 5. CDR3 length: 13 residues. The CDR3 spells CASSLKGTGDAFF. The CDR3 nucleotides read TGTGCCAGCAGCTTAAAGGGGACAGGGGACGCTTTCTTT.

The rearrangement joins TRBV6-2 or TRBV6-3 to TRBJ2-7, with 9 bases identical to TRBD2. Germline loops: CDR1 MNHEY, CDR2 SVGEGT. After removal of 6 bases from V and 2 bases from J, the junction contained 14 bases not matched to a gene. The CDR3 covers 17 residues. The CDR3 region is CASSRGGEAGAPYEQYF. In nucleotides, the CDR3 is TGTGCCAGCAGCCGCGGGGGGGAAGCGGGAGCACCCTACGAGCAGTACTTC.

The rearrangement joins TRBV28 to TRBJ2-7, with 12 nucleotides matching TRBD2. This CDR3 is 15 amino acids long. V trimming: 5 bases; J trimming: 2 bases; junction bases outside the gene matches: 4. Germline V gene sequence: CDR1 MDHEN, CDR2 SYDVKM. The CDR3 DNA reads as TGTGCCAGCAGTCCTCTAGCGGGAGGGACCTACGAGCAGTACTTC. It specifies CASSPLAGGTYEQYF.

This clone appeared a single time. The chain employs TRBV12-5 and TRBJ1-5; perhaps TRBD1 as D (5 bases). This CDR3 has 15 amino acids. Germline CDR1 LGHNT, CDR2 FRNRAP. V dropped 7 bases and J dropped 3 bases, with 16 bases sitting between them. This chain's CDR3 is CASAPSAGYNQPQHF. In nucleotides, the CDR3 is TGTGCTAGTGCCCCATCCGCAGGGTACAATCAGCCCCAGCATTTT. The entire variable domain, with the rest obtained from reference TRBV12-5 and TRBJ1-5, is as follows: DARVTQTPRHKVTEMGQEVTMRCQPILGHNTVFWYRQTMMQGLELLAYFRNRAPLDDSGMPKDRFSAEMPDATLATLKIQPSEPRDSAVYFCASAPSAGYNQPQHFGDGTRLSIL.

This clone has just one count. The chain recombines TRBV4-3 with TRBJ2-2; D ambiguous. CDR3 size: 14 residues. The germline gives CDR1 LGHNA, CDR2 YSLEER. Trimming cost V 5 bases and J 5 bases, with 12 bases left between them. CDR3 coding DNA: TGCGCCAGCAGCGTAACACCAATGACCGGGGAGCTGTTTTTT. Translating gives CASSVTPMTGELFF.

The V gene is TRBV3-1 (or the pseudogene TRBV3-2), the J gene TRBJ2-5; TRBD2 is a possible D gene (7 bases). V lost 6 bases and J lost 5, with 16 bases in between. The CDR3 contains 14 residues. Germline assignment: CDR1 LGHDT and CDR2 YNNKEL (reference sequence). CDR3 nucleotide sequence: TGTGCCAGCAGTAGAATGGAGGGGGGGGAGACCCAGTACTTC. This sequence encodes CASSRMEGGETQYF.

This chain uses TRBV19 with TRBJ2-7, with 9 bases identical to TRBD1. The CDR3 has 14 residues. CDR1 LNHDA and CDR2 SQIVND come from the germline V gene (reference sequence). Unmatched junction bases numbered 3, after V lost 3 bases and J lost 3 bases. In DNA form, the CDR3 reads TGTGCCAGTAGTATCGGACAGGGGAACTACGAGCAGTACTTC. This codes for CASSIGQGNYEQYF.